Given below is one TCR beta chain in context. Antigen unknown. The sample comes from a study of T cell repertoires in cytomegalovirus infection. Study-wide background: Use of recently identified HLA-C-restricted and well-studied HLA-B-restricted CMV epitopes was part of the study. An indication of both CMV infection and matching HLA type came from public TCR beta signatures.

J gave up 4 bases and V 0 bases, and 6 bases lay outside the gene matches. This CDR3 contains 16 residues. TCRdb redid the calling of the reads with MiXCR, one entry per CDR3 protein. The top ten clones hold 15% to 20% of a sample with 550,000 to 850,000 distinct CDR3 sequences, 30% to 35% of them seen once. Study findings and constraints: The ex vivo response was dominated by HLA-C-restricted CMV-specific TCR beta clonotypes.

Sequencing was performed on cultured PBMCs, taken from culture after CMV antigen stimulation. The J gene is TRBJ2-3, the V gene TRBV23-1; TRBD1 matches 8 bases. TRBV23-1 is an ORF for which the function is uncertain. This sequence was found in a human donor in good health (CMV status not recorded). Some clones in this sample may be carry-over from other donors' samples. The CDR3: CASSQSRQGQADTQYF. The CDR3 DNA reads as TGCGCCAGCAGTCAATCCAGACAGGGGCAAGCAGATACGCAGTATTTT.